Below are 17 T cell receptor beta chains sequenced from a single sample in a study of metastatic and nonmetastatic thyroid tumors. Thyroid surgery had not been preceded by any treatment in any patient. TCRdb re-analyzed the PCR reads using MiXCR. The table includes some 35,000 clones, about 26% detected once. The sample comprised blood. All receptors come from a male donor with papillary thyroid cancer or a benign thyroid nodule (not recorded which). Some clones in this sample may be carry-over from other donors' samples.

The V call is TRBV6-1, the J call TRBJ1-1; D might be TRBD1 (5 bases). V dropped 2 bases and J dropped 3 bases, with 7 bases sitting between them. The CDR3 spans 13 residues. Germline CDR1 and CDR2: MNHNS and SASEGT. The CDR3 region has the DNA TGTGCCAGCAGTGAAAGACAGCACACTGAAGCTTTCTTT. This sequence encodes CASSERQHTEAFF.

This clone occurred many times. V usage is TRBV6-2 or TRBV6-3 and J usage is TRBJ1-2; D is undetermined. Germline V gives CDR1 MNHEY, CDR2 SVGEGT. V was clipped by 5 bases and J by 1 base, with 20 bases between them. The CDR3 runs 17 residues. For the CDR3, the DNA is TGTGCCAGCAGTAAATCATTCGGGAGGAGCCATAACTATGGCTACACCTTC. Translating it yields CASSKSFGRSHNYGYTF.

The sample holds many counts of this clone. This chain uses TRBV5-1 with TRBJ2-1; maybe TRBD2 (5 bases). This CDR3 has 13 residues. V lost 6 bases to trimming and J lost 9 bases, with 16 bases between them. Germline V gene sequence: CDR1 SGHRS, CDR2 YFSETQ. CDR3 nucleotide sequence: TGCGCCAGCAACAATTTAACTAGTGTTGAGCAGTTCTTC. Its protein product is CASNNLTSVEQFF.

The chain carries TRBV19 and TRBJ2-5; TRBD1 matches at 10 bases. The CDR3 runs 15 residues. Trimming at V came to 5 bases and at J to 5 bases, leaving 8 bases not matched to a gene. Germline V gene data show CDR1 as LNHDA and CDR2 as SQIVND (reference sequence). In DNA form, the CDR3 reads TGTGCCAGTAGTCCCAGACAGGGGGCGAGGGAGACCCAGTACTTC. Translating gives CASSPRQGARETQYF. The full variable domain, in which reference TRBV19 and TRBJ2-5 provide the parts outside the CDR3, is DGGITQSPKYLFRKEGQNVTLSCEQNLNHDAMYWYRQDPGQGLRLIYYSQIVNDFQKGDIAEGYSVSREKKESFPLTVTSAQKNPTAFYLCASSPRQGARETQYFGPGTRLLVL.

A few counts support this clone. J is TRBJ2-3 and V is TRBV6-2 or TRBV6-3, with TRBD2 matching over 9 bases. The CDR3 has 14 amino acids. J was trimmed by 6 bases and V by 4 bases; bases with no gene match: 5. Per the germline V gene, CDR1 is MNHEY and CDR2 is SVGEGT. For the CDR3, the DNA is TGTGCCAGCAGTTCAAATAGCGGGAGCGATACGCAGTATTTT. It yields the protein CASSSNSGSDTQYF.

The chain uses TRBV15 and TRBJ1-2; D not certain. There are 13 residues in the CDR3. Trimming took 11 bases from V and 4 from J, leaving 17 bases between them. CDR1 is LNHNV and CDR2 is YYDKDF in the germline V gene (reference sequence). The CDR3 here is CASGEVFGYGYTF. The CDR3 DNA sequence: TGTGCCTCCGGGGAGGTTTTTGGCTATGGCTACACCTTC.

By sample share, this clone is medium-sized. The chain is built from TRBV11-2 and TRBJ2-7; no reliable D call. Germline V gene data show CDR1 as SGHAT and CDR2 as FQNNGV. The V gene lost 5 bases and the J gene lost 5 bases, with 13 bases spanning the gap. CDR3 length equals 13 residues. The CDR3 region is CASSPSSAHEQYF. In DNA, the CDR3 is TGTGCCAGCAGCCCAAGTTCGGCCCACGAGCAGTACTTC. Drawing the rest from reference TRBV11-2 and TRBJ2-7, the complete variable domain is EAGVAQSPRYKIIEKRQSVAFWCNPISGHATLYWYQQILGQGPKLLIQFQNNGVVDDSQLPKDRFSAERLKGVDSTLKIQPAKLEDSAVYLCASSPSSAHEQYFGPGTRLTVT.

With respect to this clone: This may be a read error: a much more frequent sequence differs by one nucleotide. This chain joins TRBV2 and TRBJ2-6; D might be TRBD2 (5 bases). The V gene lost 8 bases and the J gene lost 4 bases, with 18 bases spanning the gap. Germline V gives CDR1 SNHLY, CDR2 FYNNEI. CDR3 length: 16 amino acids. CDR3 loop: CASDGESISGANVLTF. The CDR3 DNA sequence: TGTGCCAGCGACGGGGAGTCGATTTCCGGGGCCAACGTCCTGACTTTC.

J is TRBJ1-1 and V is TRBV28, with 8 bases lining up with TRBD1. CDR1 and CDR2 (germline): MDHEN, SYDVKM. J was trimmed by 4 bases and V by 5 bases; bases with no gene match: 6. This CDR3 has 14 residues. The CDR3 spells CASSETGEGTEAFF. In DNA, the CDR3 is TGTGCCAGCAGTGAGACAGGGGAGGGCACTGAAGCTTTCTTT.

This clone is medium-sized. The DNA for the CDR3 is TGTGCCAGCAGTGAATCGGGGGGGCCGCAGCCCCAGCATTTT. This encodes CASSESGGPQPQHF. The chain recombines TRBV6-1 with TRBJ1-5; the D gene is possibly TRBD1 (6 bases). V shed 2 bases and J shed 7 bases, with 12 bases lying between them. The germline V gene has CDR1 MNHNS and CDR2 SASEGT. The CDR3 is made up of 14 amino acids.

This clone occurred many times. The V gene is TRBV20-1, the J gene TRBJ2-3; 7 bases are shared with TRBD2. The V gene end was trimmed by 3 bases and the J gene end by 4 bases; junction bases not matched to a gene: 10. The CDR3 consists of 15 residues. Per germline, CDR1 DFQATT and CDR2 SNEGSKA (reference sequence). The CDR3 bases are TGCAGTGCTAGTGTTATGGGAGGGCCATCAGATACGCAGTATTTT. It encodes CSASVMGGPSDTQYF.

This clone was detected only a few times. This chain uses TRBV10-3 with TRBJ2-7; D might be TRBD1 (6 bases). The germline V and J ends were trimmed by 8 bases and 5 bases, with 16 bases remaining between them. The CDR3 runs 13 residues. CDR1 and CDR2 from the germline V gene are ENHRY and SYGVKD. For the CDR3, the DNA is TGTGCCATCTATGAACAGGGTTCCCACGAGCAGTACTTC. Translated: CAIYEQGSHEQYF.

This clone was picked up many times. V gene TRBV5-6 combines with J gene TRBJ2-5, with 11 bases that match TRBD2. The V gene's germline CDR1 is SGHDT and CDR2 YYEEEE. The CDR3 length is 15 residues. J lost 4 bases, V lost 4 bases, and 6 bases had no gene match. CDR3 sequence: CASSVTSGRGETQYF. The CDR3, as DNA: TGTGCCAGCAGCGTCACTAGCGGGAGAGGAGAGACCCAGTACTTC.

This clone was found a few times. V gene TRBV6-1 combines with J gene TRBJ1-2; 8 positions match TRBD1. The V gene end was trimmed by 8 bases and the J gene end by 0 bases; junction bases not matched to a gene: 5. Looked up from germline, CDR1 is MNHNS and CDR2 is SASEGT. There are 14 residues in the CDR3. For the CDR3, the DNA is TGTGCCAGCGCCGGGACAGGCGCTAACTATGGCTACACCTTC. It codes for CASAGTGANYGYTF.

This clone was seen repeatedly, ten times or more. The V and J genes are TRBV29-1 and TRBJ2-7; D gene unclear. There are 12 residues in the CDR3. CDR1 is SQVTM and CDR2 is ANQGSEA in the germline V gene. The V end lost 6 bases, the J end lost 6 bases, and 15 bases lay between the germline ends. The CDR3 DNA follows: TGCAGCGTCCGGGCAGGCGGTCTCGAGCAGTACTTC. This gives the protein CSVRAGGLEQYF.

The chain recombines TRBV27 with TRBJ1-5, with D unclear. The germline V gene encodes CDR1 MNHEY and CDR2 SMNVEV (reference sequence). This CDR3 has 13 residues. With 3 bases removed from V and 1 base from J, the gap between germline ends came to 4 bases. This CDR3 is CASSFKSNQPQHF. DNA of the CDR3: TGTGCCAGCAGTTTCAAGAGCAATCAGCCCCAGCATTTT.

The chain employs TRBV11-2 and TRBJ2-7; maybe TRBD2 (6 bases). Deletions cut 7 bases from V and 7 bases from J, with 20 bases between. The CDR3 covers 14 residues. Germline assignment: CDR1 SGHAT and CDR2 FQNNGV. The CDR3, as DNA: TGTGCCAGCATCTCGTCGCCTCTCGCGGGGGAGCAGTACTTC. It codes for CASISSPLAGEQYF.